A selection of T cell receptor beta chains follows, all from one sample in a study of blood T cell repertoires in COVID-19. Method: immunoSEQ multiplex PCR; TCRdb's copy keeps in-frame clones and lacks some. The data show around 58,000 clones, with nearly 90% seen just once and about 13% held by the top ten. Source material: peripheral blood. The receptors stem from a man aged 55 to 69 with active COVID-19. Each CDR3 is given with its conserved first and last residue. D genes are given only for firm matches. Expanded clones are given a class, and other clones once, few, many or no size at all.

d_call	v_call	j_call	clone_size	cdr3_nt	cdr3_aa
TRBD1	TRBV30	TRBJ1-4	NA	TGTGCCTGGAGCCACCTCGGGACAGACTTCATTAGACTGTTTTTT	CAWSHLGTDFIRLFF
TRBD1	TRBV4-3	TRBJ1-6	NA	TGCGCCAGCAGCCAAGAACCCGCACAGGGGGCTTCACCCCTCCACTTT	CASSQEPAQGASPLHF
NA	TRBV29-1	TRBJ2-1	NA	TGCAGCGTTGAACTCCCGGTGAGGAATGAGCAGTTCTTC	CSVELPVRNEQFF
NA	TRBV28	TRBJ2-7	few	TGTGCCAGCGGAAGGGACACCCTCTACGAGCAGTACTTC	CASGRDTLYEQYF
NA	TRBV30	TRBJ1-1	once	TGTGCCTGGAGGGCCCCGGGGGGCAGGGAGTTAGAAGCTTTCTTT	CAWRAPGGRELEAFF
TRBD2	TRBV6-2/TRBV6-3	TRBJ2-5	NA	TGTGCCAGCAGTATTAGCGGGAGGATACCAGTAAGCCAAGAGACCCAGTACTTC	CASSISGRIPVSQETQYF
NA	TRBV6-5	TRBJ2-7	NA	TGTGCCAGCAGTCCCTCCACGGTCTACGAGCAGTACTTC	CASSPSTVYEQYF
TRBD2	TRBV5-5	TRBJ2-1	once	TGTGCCAGCACCCCGGAGGGATCTGCTAGCGGGAGAGATGAGCAGTTCTTC	CASTPEGSASGRDEQFF
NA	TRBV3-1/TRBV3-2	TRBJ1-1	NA	TGTGCCAGCAGTCGAGCACAGTACTACACTGAAGCTTTCTTT	CASSRAQYYTEAFF
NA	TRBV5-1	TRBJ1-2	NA	TGCGCCAGCAGCGCGGCCGAGCGTCGCGGCTACACCTTC	CASSAAERRGYTF
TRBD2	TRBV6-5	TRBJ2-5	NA	TGTGCCAGCAGTTATTACGGGGGGGCACAAGAGACCCAGTACTTC	CASSYYGGAQETQYF
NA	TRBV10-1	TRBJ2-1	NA	TGCGCCAGCAGTGCCCCTAGCAATAATGAGCAGTTCTTC	CASSAPSNNEQFF
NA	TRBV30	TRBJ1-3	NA	TGTGCCTGGAGTCTAGGACAGAGCTCTGGAAACACCATATATTTT	CAWSLGQSSGNTIYF
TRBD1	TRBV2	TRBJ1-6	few	TGTGCCAGCAGTACCGGGACAGGGGGCGGGACACCCCTCCACTTT	CASSTGTGGGTPLHF
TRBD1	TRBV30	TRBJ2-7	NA	TGTGCCTGGAGTCGGGACAGGGCGGGCGACGAGCAGTACTTC	CAWSRDRAGDEQYF
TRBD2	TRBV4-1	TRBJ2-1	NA	TGCGCCAGCAGCCAGGGACTAGCGGGAGGGCGCAACAATGAGCAGTTCTTC	CASSQGLAGGRNNEQFF
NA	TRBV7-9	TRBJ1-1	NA	TGTGCCAGCAGCTACTTGACTGAGAACACTGAAGCTTTCTTT	CASSYLTENTEAFF
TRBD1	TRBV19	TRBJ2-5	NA	TGTGCCAGTAGCGATCTTAGACGGACAGGGAAAGAGACCCAGTACTTC	CASSDLRRTGKETQYF
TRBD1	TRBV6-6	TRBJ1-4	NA	TGTGCCAGCAGTTACGGACAGGGGACGTTTGAAAAACTGTTTTTT	CASSYGQGTFEKLFF
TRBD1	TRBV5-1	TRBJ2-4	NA	TGCGCCAGCAGCATCGGACAGGGGCTAGCCAAAAACATTCAGTACTTC	CASSIGQGLAKNIQYF
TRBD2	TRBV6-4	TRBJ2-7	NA	TGTGCCAGCAGTAGCGGGAGGGCCTACGAGCAGTACTTC	CASSSGRAYEQYF
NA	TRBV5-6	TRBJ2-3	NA	TGTGCCAGCAGCTTGGGGGGCAGGTCGGCAGATACGCAGTATTTT	CASSLGGRSADTQYF
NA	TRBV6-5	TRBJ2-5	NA	TGTGCCAGCATTACAGGGACGGTCCAAGAGACCCAGTACTTC	CASITGTVQETQYF
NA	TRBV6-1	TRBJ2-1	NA	TGTGCCAGCAGTGAAACGAAGGGGGATGAGCAGTTCTTC	CASSETKGDEQFF
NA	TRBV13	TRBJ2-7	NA	TGTGCCAGCAGGCGGTCGTGGCTGCGGAACGAGCAGTACTTC	CASRRSWLRNEQYF
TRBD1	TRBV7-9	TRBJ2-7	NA	TGTGCCAGCAGCCAGGGACAGACCTACGAGCAGTACTTC	CASSQGQTYEQYF
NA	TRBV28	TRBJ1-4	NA	TGTGCCACCCGGCGGGGAGGGGAAAAACTGTTTTTT	CATRRGGEKLFF